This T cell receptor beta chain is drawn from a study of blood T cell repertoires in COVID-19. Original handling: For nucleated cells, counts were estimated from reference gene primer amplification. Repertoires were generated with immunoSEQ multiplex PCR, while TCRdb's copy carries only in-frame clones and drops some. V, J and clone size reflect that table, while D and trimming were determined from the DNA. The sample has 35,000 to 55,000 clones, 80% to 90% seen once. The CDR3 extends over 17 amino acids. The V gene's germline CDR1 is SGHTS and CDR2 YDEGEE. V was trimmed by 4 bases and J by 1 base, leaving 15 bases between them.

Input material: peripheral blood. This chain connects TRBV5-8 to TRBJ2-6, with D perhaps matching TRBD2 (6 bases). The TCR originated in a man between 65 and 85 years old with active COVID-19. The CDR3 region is CASSRGISGSGANVLTF. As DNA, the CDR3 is TGTGCCAGCAGCCGCGGGATCTCCGGGTCTGGGGCCAACGTCCTGACTTTC.